This TCR beta chain came from a study of blood T cells in healthy people across ages. This clonotype occurred a few times. A sample-barcoded 5' primer and a J-beta primer mix were used in a second PCR of roughly 7 to 11 cycles. In TCRdb, the 5' RACE reads were re-called with MiXCR into one record per CDR3 protein. The table lists 750,000 to 950,000 distinct CDR3 sequences, around 25% of them singletons. The germline CDR1 and CDR2 sequences are KGHSH and LQKENI. The CDR3 spans 15 residues. J was trimmed by 8 bases and V by 1 base; bases with no gene match: 4. These data also featured in a second study, about T cells of mothers and their children.

The chain joins TRBV18 to TRBJ1-6; 8 bases fit TRBD1. The source material was blood. This TCR came from a boy between 10 and 17 years old in good health. CDR3 bases: TGTGCCAGCTCACCACGGACAGGGTTGGATTCACCCCTCCACTTT. This sequence encodes CASSPRTGLDSPLHF.